The sequence of this T cell receptor beta chain was determined in a study of cytomegalovirus exposure and HLA in healthy donors. Whole-study context: Previous work identified roughly 110 million unique TCR beta sequences from around 200 million T cells.

PCR employed 60 Vbeta and 13 Jbeta primers. Clones were sequenced by immunoSEQ multiplex PCR, and TCRdb holds only the in-frame ones, with some missing. In total, the table holds tens of thousands of clones. The CDR3 has 14 amino acids. Trimming shortened V by 3 bases and J by 0 bases, and 7 bases separated the two germline ends. Per germline, CDR1 KGHSH and CDR2 LQKENI. Remarks on this clone: Its antigen is unidentified.

Study results and limitations: One variant, a missense change in DCLRE1C, was linked in a later analysis to TCR beta V- and J-gene trimming.

Sequencing was done on a sample of PBMCs. The genes are TRBV18 and TRBJ2-3; tentatively, D is TRBD2 (5 bases). This receptor was obtained from a woman younger than 35 in good health and CMV-seronegative. The CDR3 bases are TGTGCCAGCTCACCCGGGGTTAGCACAGATACGCAGTATTTT. Its translation: CASSPGVSTDTQYF.